This paragraph reports one T cell receptor beta chain. The antigen remains unidentified. The data are from a study of T cell clones after liver transplantation. Overall study: Graft-donor-reactive sequences were compared with third-party-reactive TCRbeta sequences from pre-transplant mixed lymphocyte reactions. Until 12-24 months post-transplant, subjects got standard immunosuppression and no induction.

TCRdb's copy holds only in-frame clones and misses some; the assay was immunoSEQ multiplex PCR. The sample lists roughly 80,000 clones, 83% seen once, with approximately 2.8% in the top ten. General study results and limits: These preliminary findings come from unstandardized post-transplant sampling times.

Per the germline V gene, CDR1 is MDHEN and CDR2 is SYDVKM. Germline trimming cut 4 bases from V and 12 bases from J; bases unmatched to any gene: 6. The CDR3 loop spans 12 amino acids. The receptor was derived from a human patient who received a liver transplant. Some T cells may trace back to the graft donor. The sample consisted of CD4+ T cells from blood, taken at the 22-month timepoint. This chain links TRBV28 with TRBJ2-1; 7 bases match TRBD2. CDR3 loop: CASSWTSMSQFF. The CDR3 coding sequence is TGTGCCAGCAGTTGGACTAGTATGTCGCAGTTCTTC. The variable domain in full, completed from reference TRBV28 and TRBJ2-1, reads DVKVTQSSRYLVKRTGEKVFLECVQDMDHENMFWYRQDPGLGLRLIYFSYDVKMKEKGDIPEGYSVSREKKERFSLILESASTNQTSMYLCASSWTSMSQFFGPGTRLTVL.